The next 17 T cell receptor beta chains were all read from a single sample in a study of PD-1 blockade in mismatch repair-deficient tumors. Sequenced by immunoSEQ multiplex PCR; TCRdb stores in-frame clones only, minus some. The sample has 40,000 or so clones; around 75% are singletons. The sample in question was peripheral blood, obtained 4 weeks after starting pembrolizumab. The receptor set was obtained from an adult with mismatch repair-deficient cancer.

The chain recombines TRBV29-1 with TRBJ2-7; tentatively, D is TRBD1 (6 bases). The CDR3 has 13 residues. Trimming stripped 6 bases from V and 2 bases from J, with 14 bases between. The V gene's germline CDR1 is SQVTM and CDR2 ANQGSEA. As DNA, the CDR3 is TGCAGCGTAAAGGGGGACGGGACCTACGAGCAGTACTTC. Protein product: CSVKGDGTYEQYF.

The rearrangement joins TRBV13 to TRBJ2-3, with 7 positions matching TRBD1. CDR1 and CDR2 (germline): PRHDT, FYEKMQ (reference sequence). This CDR3 region has 14 residues. The V and J ends lost 5 bases and 2 bases, in that order; junction bases with no gene match: 4. Here the CDR3 DNA reads TGTGCCAGCAGCGAAGACAGGGTCACAGATACGCAGTATTTT. It specifies CASSEDRVTDTQYF. The full variable domain, in which reference TRBV13 and TRBJ2-3 provide the parts outside the CDR3, is AAGVIQSPRHLIKEKRETATLKCYPIPRHDTVYWYQQGPGQDPQFLISFYEKMQSDKGSIPDRFSAQQFSDYHSELNMSSLELGDSALYFCASSEDRVTDTQYFGPGTRLTVL.

J is TRBJ2-6 and V is TRBV5-8; D is unclear. Germline assignment: CDR1 SGHTS and CDR2 YDEGEE. V was cut by 7 bases and J by 5 bases, with 19 bases left in between. The CDR3 sequence is 16 residues long. CDR3: CASRVSTQSRANVLTF. CDR3 DNA sequence: TGTGCCAGCCGCGTATCCACACAAAGTCGGGCCAACGTCCTGACTTTC.

This clone was observed a single time. The chain links TRBV6-6 to TRBJ2-3; 9 nucleotides agree with TRBD2. Trimming took 2 bases from V and 1 from J; bases not matched to a gene: 1. CDR1 is MNHNY and CDR2 is SVGAGI in the germline V gene (reference sequence). This CDR3 region has 15 residues. CDR3 region: CASSYRLAGTDTQYF. In nucleotides, the CDR3 is TGTGCCAGCAGTTACCGACTAGCGGGCACAGATACGCAGTATTTT.

The genes are TRBV6-6 and TRBJ2-5; D is undetermined. V gave up 8 bases and J gave up 4 bases, with 14 bases separating them. Germline V gives CDR1 MNHNY, CDR2 SVGAGI (reference sequence). There are 13 residues in the CDR3. CDR3: CASARFLRETQYF. The CDR3, as DNA: TGTGCCAGCGCCCGTTTTTTGAGAGAGACCCAGTACTTC.

The chain combines TRBV18 with TRBJ2-7; TRBD1 matches 8 bases. The trim removed 2 bases at V and 6 bases at J, leaving 3 bases unmatched. Germline V gene lookup returns CDR1 KGHSH and CDR2 LQKENI. The CDR3 is 13 amino acids. The CDR3 bases are TGTGCCAGCTCACCAAACACAGGGGGCGAGCAGTACTTC. Amino acids: CASSPNTGGEQYF.

The table lists this clone with a few counts. J is TRBJ1-1 and V is TRBV7-9; 9 bases match TRBD1. The CDR3 extends over 15 amino acids. V gave up 5 bases and J gave up 1 base; unmatched junction bases: 5. Germline values: CDR1 SEHNR, CDR2 FQNEAQ (reference sequence). DNA of the CDR3: TGTGCCAGCAGCCCCCGGGACAGGGAGAACACTGAAGCTTTCTTT. Translating it yields CASSPRDRENTEAFF.

This sequence joins TRBV30 and TRBJ2-3; D is unclear. V was shortened by 3 bases and J by 6 bases, with 10 bases between the two germline ends. This CDR3 has 12 residues. The germline gives CDR1 GTSNPN, CDR2 SVGIG (reference sequence). The CDR3 here is CAWRDIGDTQYF. In DNA form, the CDR3 reads TGTGCCTGGAGAGACATAGGGGATACGCAGTATTTT.

The chain uses TRBV6-4 and TRBJ2-6, with TRBD2 matching over 7 bases. The V gene end was trimmed by 3 bases and the J gene end by 2 bases; junction bases not matched to a gene: 1. The germline gives CDR1 MRHNA, CDR2 SNTAGT. CDR3 size: 15 residues. The CDR3 bases are TGTGCCAGCAGTGAGGGGGGGGCTGGGGCCAACGTCCTGACTTTC. Translating gives CASSEGGAGANVLTF.

This clone was seen just once. The chain has TRBV28 and TRBJ2-7; TRBD2 agrees at 8 bases. V gave up 4 bases and J gave up 7 bases; unmatched junction bases: 12. In germline, CDR1 is MDHEN, CDR2 SYDVKM. The CDR3 loop spans 15 amino acids. This CDR3 is CASSSLTGGPGEQYF. CDR3 sequence (DNA): TGTGCCAGCAGTTCTTTAACGGGAGGGCCGGGGGAGCAGTACTTC.

This chain connects TRBV28 to TRBJ1-2, with no clear D. Germline lookup yields CDR1 MDHEN and CDR2 SYDVKM. The CDR3 covers 11 residues. Between the trimmed V and J ends, which lost 5 bases and 4 bases, there was a span of 5 bases. CDR3 sequence (DNA): TGTGCCAGCAGTCCTAGCTATGGCTACACCTTC. Translating it yields CASSPSYGYTF.

Here the CDR3 reads CASSIGLERSEQFF. The CDR3 DNA reads TGTGCCAGTAGTATAGGACTAGAAAGGTCTGAGCAGTTCTTC. This chain connects TRBV19 to TRBJ2-1; D is possibly TRBD2 (6 bases). The CDR3 sequence is 14 residues long. In germline, CDR1 is LNHDA, CDR2 SQIVND (reference sequence). V gave up 1 base and J gave up 9 bases, with 13 bases separating them. The full variable domain, its missing parts supplied by reference TRBV19 and TRBJ2-1, is DGGITQSPKYLFRKEGQNVTLSCEQNLNHDAMYWYRQDPGQGLRLIYYSQIVNDFQKGDIAEGYSVSREKKESFPLTVTSAQKNPTAFYLCASSIGLERSEQFFGPGTRLTVL.

This clone has ten or more counts. The V gene is TRBV6-1, the J gene TRBJ1-2; D unclear. Germline V gene lookup returns CDR1 MNHNS and CDR2 SASEGT. The CDR3 is 13 amino acids. V lost 5 bases to trimming and J lost 4 bases, with 11 bases between them. This CDR3 is CASSFQRGYGYTF. The CDR3 DNA sequence: TGTGCCAGCAGTTTTCAACGAGGCTATGGCTACACCTTC.

The chain links TRBV6-5 to TRBJ2-7, with TRBD2 as a possible D gene (6 bases). Trimming removed 4 bases from V and 5 bases from J, with 15 bases in between. This CDR3 is built from 14 residues. Per germline, CDR1 MNHEY and CDR2 SVGAGI. CDR3 region: CASSFGSLGHEQYF. Written as DNA, the CDR3 is TGTGCCAGCAGTTTCGGGAGTCTCGGCCACGAGCAGTACTTC.

This clone occurred once. Here the CDR3 reads CASSLVAGSNQPQHF. The DNA for the CDR3 is TGTGCCAGCAGCTTGGTCGCCGGAAGCAATCAGCCCCAGCATTTT. J is TRBJ1-5 and V is TRBV7-8, with D uncertain. Deletions cut 3 bases from V and 1 base from J, with 10 bases between. In germline, CDR1 is SGHVS, CDR2 FQNEAQ. This CDR3 region has 15 residues.

The genes are TRBV15 and TRBJ2-7; D call uncertain. Germline V lookup: CDR1 LNHNV, CDR2 YYDKDF (reference sequence). Trimming stripped 2 bases from V and 5 bases from J, with 10 bases between. The length of the CDR3 is 13 residues. The CDR3 DNA follows: TGTGCCACCAGCAGACCCTCAAGGGACGAGCAGTACTTC. It codes for CATSRPSRDEQYF.

This clone is a singleton in its sample. This chain's CDR3 is CASSPRLVDEQYF. In nucleotides, the CDR3 is TGTGCCAGCAGCCCTCGGTTGGTGGACGAGCAGTACTTC. The chain joins TRBV14 to TRBJ2-7; no firm D call. The CDR3 spans 13 residues. Between the trimmed V and J ends, which lost 4 bases and 5 bases, there was a span of 12 bases. The germline gives CDR1 SGHDN, CDR2 FVKESK.